These 24 T cell receptor beta chains share one sample of origin, sequenced in a study of identifying expanded T cells in peripheral blood. Sequencing was performed with immunoSEQ multiplex PCR; in TCRdb, only in-frame clones are kept and a portion is missing. The data show around 60,000 clones, with roughly four fifths seen just once and approximately 20% held by the top ten. Material for sequencing was blood. These receptors originate from a person aged 18 to 69 in good health.

The chain links TRBV18 to TRBJ2-3; 9 bases are a match to TRBD1. V trimming: 4 bases; J trimming: 0 bases; junction bases outside the gene matches: 5. CDR3 length: 16 residues. Germline V CDR1 and CDR2: KGHSH, LQKENI. CDR3 nucleotides: TGTGCCAGCTCACGCTCGGGACAGGGAAGCACAGATACGCAGTATTTT. Its protein is CASSRSGQGSTDTQYF.

The V call is TRBV9, the J call TRBJ2-6, with D perhaps matching TRBD2 (5 bases). Per germline, CDR1 SGDLS and CDR2 YYNGEE. V lost 2 bases, J lost 4 bases, and 7 bases lay in between. The CDR3 has 14 residues. The CDR3 protein is CASSVGVGANVLTF. DNA for the CDR3: TGTGCCAGCAGCGTGGGAGTAGGGGCCAACGTCCTGACTTTC.

The CDR3 protein is CASSLSDSPAGDSNEQFF. CDR3 in DNA: TGTGCCAGCAGTTTATCGGACTCCCCAGCGGGAGACTCCAATGAGCAGTTCTTC. The chain joins TRBV27 to TRBJ2-1; 8 nucleotides match TRBD2. From germline, CDR1 is MNHEY and CDR2 SMNVEV (reference sequence). This CDR3 contains 18 residues. J gave up 6 bases and V 0 bases, and 13 bases lay outside the gene matches.

V gene TRBV5-1 combines with J gene TRBJ2-2, with D possibly TRBD1 on 6 matching bases. V lost 2 bases, J lost 2 bases, and 13 bases lay in between. From germline, CDR1 is SGHRS and CDR2 YFSETQ. The CDR3 runs 16 residues. The chain's CDR3 is CASSFVMGANTGELFF. The CDR3 DNA reads as TGCGCCAGCAGCTTCGTCATGGGGGCAAACACCGGGGAGCTGTTTTTT.

The rearrangement uses TRBV18 and TRBJ2-7; TRBD1 agrees at 10 bases. The V segment lost 6 bases and the J segment 6 bases; nucleotides outside the gene matches: 8. The CDR3 is 14 amino acids. Germline V gene lookup returns CDR1 KGHSH and CDR2 LQKENI. The CDR3 here is CASSGTGVRREQYF. CDR3 DNA: TGTGCCAGCTCCGGGACAGGGGTACGTCGCGAGCAGTACTTC.

This rearrangement joins TRBV12-5 to TRBJ2-2, with a tentative D call TRBD1 (5 bases). V dropped 0 bases and J dropped 4 bases, with 27 bases sitting between them. Germline lookup yields CDR1 LGHNT and CDR2 FRNRAP. The CDR3 contains 21 residues. CDR3 bases: TGTGCTAGTGGTTTGGTACTATCGGAGACCAGGAAGGGGCAGAGCACCGGGGAGCTGTTTTTT. This translates into CASGLVLSETRKGQSTGELFF.

The CDR3 spells CASSYLEGNTIYF. CDR3 coding DNA: TGTGCCAGCAGTTACCTAGAAGGAAACACCATATATTTT. The chain has TRBV11-2 and TRBJ1-3; D is ambiguous. The germline V gene encodes CDR1 SGHAT and CDR2 FQNNGV. The CDR3 consists of 13 residues. The germline V and J ends were trimmed by 6 bases and 4 bases, with 10 bases remaining between them.

This clone has just a few counts. V usage is TRBV27 and J usage is TRBJ2-1, with 7 bases aligning to TRBD2. The V gene end was trimmed by 5 bases and the J gene end by 6 bases; junction bases not matched to a gene: 16. The CDR3 totals 17 residues. Germline V gene data show CDR1 as MNHEY and CDR2 as SMNVEV (reference sequence). For the CDR3, the DNA is TGTGCCAGCAGTCCGTTGACTAGCCCTACTACAGTCAATGAGCAGTTCTTC. Its translation is CASSPLTSPTTVNEQFF.

Written as DNA, the CDR3 is TGTGCCACAGACCCTTTTAGGAGTCTCTTCTGCGAGCAGTACGTC. Protein product: CATDPFRSLFCEQYV. The J gene is TRBJ2-7, the V gene TRBV10-3, with D hard to call. CDR3 length: 15 residues. The germline gives CDR1 ENHRY, CDR2 SYGVKD. Deletions cut 10 bases from V and 6 bases from J, with 25 bases between.

A single count supports this clone. The chain combines TRBV5-4 with TRBJ2-3, with 11 bases lining up with TRBD2. Germline CDR1 reads SGHNT; CDR2 reads YYREEE (reference sequence). The V gene end was trimmed by 4 bases and the J gene end by 7 bases; junction bases not matched to a gene: 5. The CDR3 covers 14 residues. The CDR3 region has the DNA TGTGCCAGCAGCGGGACTAGCGGAGAATATACGCAGTATTTT. Protein: CASSGTSGEYTQYF.

This clone has only a few counts. This chain links TRBV2 with TRBJ2-7; 8 bases agree with TRBD1. Per the germline V gene, CDR1 is SNHLY and CDR2 is FYNNEI. CDR3 length: 12 residues. V shed 6 bases, J shed 6 bases, and the junction held 4 bases outside the gene matches. The CDR3 is CASSVRGPEQYV. The CDR3 coding sequence is TGTGCCAGCAGCGTCAGGGGGCCCGAGCAGTACGTC.

V usage is TRBV19 and J usage is TRBJ2-2, with D hard to call. V shed 2 bases and J shed 1 base, with 14 bases lying between them. The CDR3 runs 17 residues. Per the germline V gene, CDR1 is LNHDA and CDR2 is SQIVND (reference sequence). CDR3 sequence: CASSIRLAGKNTGELFF. The DNA of the CDR3 is TGTGCCAGTAGTATAAGGTTAGCCGGCAAGAACACCGGGGAGCTGTTTTTT.

The rearrangement uses TRBV5-6 and TRBJ2-1; D perhaps matches TRBD2 (6 bases). V lost 3 bases and J lost 0, with 13 bases in between. The CDR3 extends over 16 amino acids. The germline gives CDR1 SGHDT, CDR2 YYEEEE. For the CDR3, the DNA is TGTGCCAGCAGCTCTACCCTCGGGAGCTCCTACAATGAGCAGTTCTTC. It is translated as CASSSTLGSSYNEQFF.

Relative to its sample, this clone is medium-sized. The V call is TRBV7-9, the J call TRBJ2-7; D is uncertain. Trimming removed 0 bases from V and 0 bases from J, with 6 bases in between. The CDR3 has 14 residues. Germline CDR1 reads SEHNR; CDR2 reads FQNEAQ (reference sequence). CDR3 bases: TGTGCCAGCAGCTTAGCAGAAGACTCCTACGAGCAGTACTTC. Protein product: CASSLAEDSYEQYF.

The chain recombines TRBV5-1 with TRBJ1-2; 7 bases are shared with TRBD1. V gave up 2 bases and J gave up 2 bases; unmatched junction bases: 9. Germline CDR1 reads SGHRS; CDR2 reads YFSETQ. The CDR3 sequence is 16 residues long. CDR3 sequence reads: CASSLGGGPRNYGYTF. The CDR3 nucleotides read TGCGCCAGCAGCTTAGGGGGCGGGCCGCGAAACTATGGCTACACCTTC.

V usage is TRBV2 and J usage is TRBJ2-3; possibly TRBD1 for D (5 bases). Deletions cut 6 bases from V and 0 bases from J, with 16 bases between. The germline V gene has CDR1 SNHLY and CDR2 FYNNEI. The CDR3 totals 16 residues. This CDR3 reads CASSPAGLPSTDTQYF. CDR3 in DNA: TGTGCCAGCAGCCCAGCAGGGCTACCAAGCACAGATACGCAGTATTTT.

The gene calls are TRBV5-1 and TRBJ2-1, with TRBD2 matching 8 bases. Germline loops: CDR1 SGHRS, CDR2 YFSETQ. The CDR3 covers 16 residues. The V gene end was trimmed by 3 bases and the J gene end by 4 bases; junction bases not matched to a gene: 9. The CDR3 is CASSYTRAGEYNEQFF. The DNA of the CDR3 is TGCGCCAGCAGCTACACCCGAGCGGGAGAGTACAATGAGCAGTTCTTC.

The table lists this clone with a count of one. The chain combines TRBV19 with TRBJ2-7; D may match TRBD1 or TRBD2 (5 bases each). The length of the CDR3 is 14 residues. Germline V gene lookup returns CDR1 LNHDA and CDR2 SQIVND (reference sequence). Trimming removed 4 bases from V and 3 bases from J, with 13 bases in between. CDR3: CASSTGGTNYEQYF. The CDR3 DNA follows: TGTGCCAGTAGTACGGGTGGGACCAACTACGAGCAGTACTTC.

The chain couples TRBV7-6 to TRBJ2-7; D remains unclear. The CDR3 is made up of 14 amino acids. Per the germline V gene, CDR1 is SGHVS and CDR2 is FNYEAQ. The V end was cut by 7 bases, the J end by 5 bases, with 18 bases between. In DNA, the CDR3 is TGTGCCAGCATCCCGACGATTATGGACGACGAGCAGTACTTC. It is translated as CASIPTIMDDEQYF.

CDR3 nucleotide sequence: TGCGCCAGCAGCTTGGCTGCCAGGGGGAACACTGAAGCTTTCTTT. Translating gives CASSLAARGNTEAFF. The gene calls are TRBV5-1 and TRBJ1-1; D perhaps matches TRBD1 (6 bases). This CDR3 has 15 residues. V was trimmed by 0 bases and J by 1 base, leaving 10 bases between them. In germline, CDR1 is SGHRS, CDR2 YFSETQ. The full variable domain, its missing parts supplied by reference TRBV5-1 and TRBJ1-1, is KAGVTQTPRYLIKTRGQQVTLSCSPISGHRSVSWYQQTPGQGLQFLFEYFSETQRNKGNFPGRFSGRQFSNSRSEMNVSTLELGDSALYLCASSLAARGNTEAFFGQGTRLTVV.

The chain uses TRBV2 and TRBJ2-2; D ambiguous. CDR3 length: 11 amino acids. CDR1 is SNHLY and CDR2 is FYNNEI in the germline V gene. V was clipped by 4 bases and J by 11 bases, with 8 bases between them. CDR3 bases: TGTGCCAGCAGTGTGAATCCTGAGCTGTTTTTT. Protein: CASSVNPELFF. Full variable domain (outside the CDR3, taken from reference TRBV2 and TRBJ2-2): EPEVTQTPSHQVTQMGQEVILRCVPISNHLYFYWYRQILGQKVEFLVSFYNNEISEKSEIFDDQFSVERPDGSNFTLKIRSTKLEDSAMYFCASSVNPELFFGEGSRLTVL.

Worth noting for this clone: This may be a read error: a much more frequent sequence differs by one nucleotide. V is TRBV6-1 and J is TRBJ1-2; perhaps TRBD1 as D (5 bases). The CDR3 consists of 11 residues. The germline V gene encodes CDR1 MNHNS and CDR2 SASEGT. The CDR3 DNA is TGTGCCAGCAGTAGACAGTATGGCCACACCTTC. Its protein product is CASSRQYGHTF.

This clone was picked up a small number of times. The rearrangement links TRBV2 to TRBJ1-6; D is undetermined. V gave up 2 bases and J gave up 11 bases, with 7 bases separating them. This CDR3 spans 12 amino acids. In germline, CDR1 is SNHLY, CDR2 FYNNEI. In nucleotides, the CDR3 is TGTGCCAGCAGTGAACGGGGTCCACCCCTCCACTTT. Its protein product is CASSERGPPLHF.

The rearrangement joins TRBV7-9 to TRBJ1-6, with D hard to call. Trimming pared 5 bases from V and 9 bases from J, leaving 14 bases between. Germline V gene lookup returns CDR1 SEHNR and CDR2 FQNEAQ (reference sequence). The length of the CDR3 is 14 residues. The CDR3 spells CASSTWADGSPLHF. The CDR3 nucleotides read TGTGCCAGCAGCACCTGGGCCGACGGTTCACCCCTCCACTTT.